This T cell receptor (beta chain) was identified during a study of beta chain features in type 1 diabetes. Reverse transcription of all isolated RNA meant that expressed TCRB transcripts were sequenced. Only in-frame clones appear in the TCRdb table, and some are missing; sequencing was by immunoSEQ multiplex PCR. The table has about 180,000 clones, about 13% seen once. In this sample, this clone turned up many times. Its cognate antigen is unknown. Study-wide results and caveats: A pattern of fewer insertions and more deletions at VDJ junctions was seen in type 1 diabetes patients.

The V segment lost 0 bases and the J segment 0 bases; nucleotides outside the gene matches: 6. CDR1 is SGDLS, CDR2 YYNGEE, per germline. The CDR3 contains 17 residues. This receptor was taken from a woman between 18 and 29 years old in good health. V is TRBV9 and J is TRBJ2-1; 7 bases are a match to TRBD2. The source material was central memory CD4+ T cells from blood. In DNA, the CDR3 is TGTGCCAGCAGCGTAGTCCCTAGCGGCCTCTCCTACAATGAGCAGTTCTTC. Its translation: CASSVVPSGLSYNEQFF.